This T cell receptor beta chain was retrieved from a study of T cell repertoires in cytomegalovirus infection. Study findings and constraints: There were carriers of CMV plus the relevant HLA, and cumulative public TCR beta family frequency identified them.

CDR1 is SGHAT and CDR2 is FQNNGV in the germline V gene. The CDR3 consists of 15 residues. V lost 3 bases to trimming and J lost 4 bases; unmatched junction nucleotides: 6. TCRdb passed the reads through MiXCR, listing each CDR3 protein once. This sample yields over 250,000 distinct CDR3 sequences, of which roughly a fifth are seen a single time; approximately 20% belongs to the top ten. This clonotype came up many times. The antigen remains unidentified. The J gene is TRBJ2-3, the V gene TRBV11-2; 8 bases are a match to TRBD2. Sequenced material: cultured PBMCs, taken from culture after CMV antigen stimulation. This clonotype was obtained from a human donor in good health (CMV status not recorded). Some clones in this sample may be carry-over from other donors' samples. Here the CDR3 DNA reads TGTGCCAGCAGCTTCGGGACTAGGCCCTCAGATACGCAGTATTTT. Its protein product is CASSFGTRPSDTQYF.